Listed below are T cell receptor beta chains from one sample, sequenced in a study of PD-L1 blockade in urothelial cancer. Data came from immunoSEQ multiplex PCR; TCRdb stores just in-frame clones and leaves some out. This table has some 50,000 clones, approximately 88% appearing once. The sample in question was PBMCs, obtained around atezolizumab (anti-PD-L1) treatment. These receptors all stem from a man older than 75 with urothelial cancer. Each CDR3 is given without its conserved first and last residue. D genes are given only for firm matches.

>TRBV28|TRBJ2-3|-
ASLPPPTFDTDTQY
>TRBV11-2|TRBJ2-2|-
ASSLVLSGELF
>TRBV5-4|TRBJ2-1|-
ASSASHGEQF
>TRBV7-2|TRBJ2-7|TRBD2
ASSPWTSGRGEQY
>TRBV7-9|TRBJ2-7|-
ASSPQFEQY
>TRBV29-1|TRBJ2-2|-
SVEGGTRNTGELF
>TRBV5-4|TRBJ1-1|TRBD1
ASRPGQASLGGTEAF
>TRBV5-1|TRBJ2-5|-
ASSLDLGGALSQETQY
>TRBV18|TRBJ2-5|TRBD2
ASSPGSGEETQY
>TRBV27|TRBJ1-5|-
ASSLYPGVNQPQH
>TRBV18|TRBJ2-2|TRBD1
ASSPRDRTNTGELF
>TRBV27|TRBJ1-5|-
ASSLGRGSSNQPQH
>TRBV30|TRBJ2-7|-
AWSETVSYEQY
>TRBV4-3|TRBJ2-2|-
ASSQEGLAGRTGELF
>TRBV7-9|TRBJ2-1|TRBD2
ASEREVSYNEQF
>TRBV10-3|TRBJ2-3|-
AISGTSTDTQY
>TRBV28|TRBJ2-1|TRBD2
ASLSGSRYNEQF
>TRBV7-2|TRBJ2-3|TRBD2
ASSYSGGRADTQY
>TRBV5-4|TRBJ2-3|TRBD1
ASSLALQGGTDTQY
>TRBV9|TRBJ2-7|-
ASSPPAGYEQY
>TRBV6-5|TRBJ2-1|TRBD2
ASSYSTSGPYNEQF
>TRBV19|TRBJ1-5|TRBD1
ASSIRLGNRGNQPQH
>TRBV7-8|TRBJ2-5|TRBD1
ASSLSGQGKETQY
>TRBV7-9|TRBJ2-3|TRBD2
ASSLTSGQTDTQY
>TRBV5-1|TRBJ2-7|-
ASSLAYFSLNEQY
>TRBV5-1|TRBJ2-1|-
ASSRTRDEQF
>TRBV5-1|TRBJ2-3|TRBD2
ASSSTSGRHTDTQY
>TRBV5-1|TRBJ1-5|-
ASGQTVPNQPQH
>TRBV7-2|TRBJ1-2|-
ASSLSGVNYGYT
>TRBV28|TRBJ1-4|TRBD1
ASSDTVGQGNEKLF
>TRBV5-6|TRBJ2-1|TRBD1
ASSSNYRDSEQF
>TRBV12-5|TRBJ1-2|TRBD1
ASVPGQGTNYGYT
>TRBV19|TRBJ2-4|-
ASREDRANIQY
>TRBV7-9|TRBJ1-2|TRBD1
ASSLGSGQGADGYT
>TRBV30|TRBJ2-4|-
AWSPRGRNIQY
>TRBV10-3|TRBJ1-2|-
AISVEKDYGYT
>TRBV7-8|TRBJ2-7|-
ASSLSRVTNEQY
>TRBV2|TRBJ1-1|-
ASKNRVLNTEAF
>TRBV5-1|TRBJ1-2|-
ASSPTRPGDGYT
>TRBV11-2|TRBJ2-1|-
ASSPLPGFYEQF